This passage covers 10 T cell receptor beta chains from one sample sequenced in a study of CD8 T cells in ankylosing spondylitis. TCRdb called the 5' RACE reads again in MiXCR, with one record for every CDR3 protein. The table shows under 150,000 distinct CDR3 sequences, with 7% to 10% occurring only once. Sequences were obtained from blood, either unsorted or a sorted T cell fraction (not recorded which). The receptor set was obtained from a male donor with ankylosing spondylitis or in good health (not recorded which).

This clonotype was seen repeatedly, ten times or more. The V and J genes are TRBV5-1 and TRBJ2-7; D might be TRBD2 (7 bases). CDR3 length: 15 residues. The germline CDR1 and CDR2 sequences are SGHRS and YFSETQ. V lost 4 bases to trimming and J lost 4 bases, with 18 bases between them. DNA of the CDR3: TGCGCCAGCAGCCCAGGTGGGGGGGCAGGATACGAGCAGTACTTC. This sequence encodes CASSPGGGAGYEQYF.

This clonotype was seen ten or more times. The V gene is TRBV7-2, the J gene TRBJ2-7; D is undetermined. The germline V and J ends were trimmed by 4 bases and 0 bases, with 10 bases remaining between them. Germline V lookup: CDR1 SGHTA, CDR2 FQGNSA. There are 14 residues in the CDR3. The CDR3 is CASSSGPGSYEQYF. CDR3 bases: TGTGCCAGCAGCTCGGGCCCTGGCTCCTACGAGCAGTACTTC.

This clonotype was picked up many times. The gene calls are TRBV3-1 and TRBJ2-1; no reliable D call. V dropped 5 bases and J dropped 8 bases, with 7 bases sitting between them. CDR3 size: 11 residues. Germline CDR1 and CDR2: LGHDT and YNNKEL (reference sequence). The DNA for the CDR3 is TGTGCCAGCAGCTTCGTCGATGAGCAGTTCTTC. It translates to CASSFVDEQFF.

V and J are TRBV20-1 and TRBJ2-1; perhaps D is TRBD1 or TRBD2 (5 bases each). CDR3 length equals 16 residues. V was pared by 3 bases and J by 7 bases, with 22 bases between. Germline V CDR1 and CDR2: DFQATT, SNEGSKA (reference sequence). This chain's CDR3 is CSARKGGGIRVNEQFF. CDR3 sequence (DNA): TGCAGTGCTAGGAAAGGAGGCGGAATCAGGGTGAATGAGCAGTTCTTC.

This clonotype appeared many times. The rearrangement uses TRBV5-1 and TRBJ2-5, with 8 bases matching TRBD2. V lost 4 bases to trimming and J lost 2 bases; unmatched junction nucleotides: 10. Germline CDR1 and CDR2: SGHRS and YFSETQ. The CDR3 is 16 amino acids. The CDR3 region is CASSPGASGSQETQYF. Here the CDR3 DNA reads TGCGCCAGCAGCCCGGGGGCTAGCGGGTCTCAAGAGACCCAGTACTTC.

The chain's CDR3 is CASSQTGGLVNEQFF. CDR3 bases: TGTGCCAGCAGTCAGACAGGGGGCCTAGTGAATGAGCAGTTCTTC. The chain has TRBV6-1 and TRBJ2-1; 10 nucleotides match TRBD1. Germline trimming cut 5 bases from V and 7 bases from J; bases unmatched to any gene: 8. The CDR3 is 15 amino acids. CDR1 and CDR2 (germline): MNHNS, SASEGT.

This clonotype occurred a few times. The chain couples TRBV7-9 to TRBJ2-5; 10 bases are shared with TRBD2. V dropped 5 bases and J dropped 5; count of bases not matched to a gene: 8. CDR1 is SEHNR, CDR2 FQNEAQ, per germline (reference sequence). The CDR3 runs to 15 residues. In DNA, the CDR3 is TGTGCCAGCAGCCAAGATCTAGCGGGAGTGGAGACCCAGTACTTC. It encodes CASSQDLAGVETQYF. Full variable domain (remainder filled in from reference TRBV7-9 and TRBJ2-5): DTGVSQNPRHKITKRGQNVTFRCDPISEHNRLYWYRQTLGQGPEFLTYFQNEAQLEKSRLLSDRFSAERPKGSFSTLEIQRTEQGDSAMYLCASSQDLAGVETQYFGPGTRLLVL.

At least ten counts were recorded for this clonotype. The chain uses TRBV20-1 and TRBJ2-3, with TRBD2 matching 14 bases. The CDR3 extends over 14 amino acids. With 8 bases clipped from V and 4 bases from J, the junction kept 5 bases outside the gene matches. The germline CDR1 and CDR2 sequences are DFQATT and SNEGSKA (reference sequence). DNA of the CDR3: TGCAGTATCCCGACTAGCGGGAGGGCAGATACGCAGTATTTT. It specifies CSIPTSGRADTQYF.

This clonotype was detected ten times or more. The V and J genes are TRBV4-2 and TRBJ2-3; maybe TRBD2 (6 bases). The V gene lost 6 bases and the J gene lost 2 bases, with 15 bases spanning the gap. This CDR3 has 15 amino acids. Per germline, CDR1 LGHNA and CDR2 YNFKEQ. The chain's CDR3 is CASREGSGLTDTQYF. The CDR3 bases are TGTGCCAGCAGGGAGGGCAGCGGTCTCACAGATACGCAGTATTTT.

This clonotype was seen many times. V usage is TRBV7-6 and J usage is TRBJ2-1; 9 nucleotides line up with TRBD2. CDR1 and CDR2 from the germline V gene are SGHVS and FNYEAQ. V trimming: 1 base; J trimming: 4 bases; junction bases outside the gene matches: 2. The CDR3 sequence is 15 residues long. CDR3 sequence reads: CASSLGREGYNEQFF. CDR3 in DNA: TGTGCCAGCAGCTTAGGGCGGGAGGGTTACAATGAGCAGTTCTTC.